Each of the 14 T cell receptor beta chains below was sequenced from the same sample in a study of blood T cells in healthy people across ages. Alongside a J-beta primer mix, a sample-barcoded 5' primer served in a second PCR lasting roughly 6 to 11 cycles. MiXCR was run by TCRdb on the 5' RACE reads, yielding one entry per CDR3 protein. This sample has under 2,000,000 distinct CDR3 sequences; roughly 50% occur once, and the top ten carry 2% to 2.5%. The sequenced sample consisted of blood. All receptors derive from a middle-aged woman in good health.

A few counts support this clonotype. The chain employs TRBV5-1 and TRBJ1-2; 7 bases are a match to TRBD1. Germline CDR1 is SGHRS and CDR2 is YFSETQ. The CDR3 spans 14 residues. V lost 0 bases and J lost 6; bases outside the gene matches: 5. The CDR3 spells CASSLDRGRDGYTF. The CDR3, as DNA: TGCGCCAGCAGCTTGGACAGGGGCAGGGATGGCTACACCTTC.

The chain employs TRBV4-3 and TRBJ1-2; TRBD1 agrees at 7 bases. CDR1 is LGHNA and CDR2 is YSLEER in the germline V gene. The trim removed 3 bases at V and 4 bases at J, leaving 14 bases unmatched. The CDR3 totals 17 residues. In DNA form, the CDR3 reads TGCGCCAGCAGCCAGCTGGGCGTAGGGGGCGTCGGCTATGGCTACACCTTC. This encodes CASSQLGVGGVGYGYTF.

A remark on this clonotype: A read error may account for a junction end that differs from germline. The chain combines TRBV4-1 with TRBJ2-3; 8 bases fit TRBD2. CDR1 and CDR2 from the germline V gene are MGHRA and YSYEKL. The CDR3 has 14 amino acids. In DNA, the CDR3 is TGCGCCAGCAGCCCCTCGGGGGGGCCAGATGCGCAGTATTTT. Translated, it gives CASSPSGGPDAQYF.

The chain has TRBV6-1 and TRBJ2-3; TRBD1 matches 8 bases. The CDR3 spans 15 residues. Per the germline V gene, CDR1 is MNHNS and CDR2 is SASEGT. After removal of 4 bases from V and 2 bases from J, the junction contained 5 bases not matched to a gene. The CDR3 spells CASSVQGAFTDTQYF. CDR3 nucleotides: TGTGCCAGCAGTGTCCAGGGGGCATTCACAGATACGCAGTATTTT.

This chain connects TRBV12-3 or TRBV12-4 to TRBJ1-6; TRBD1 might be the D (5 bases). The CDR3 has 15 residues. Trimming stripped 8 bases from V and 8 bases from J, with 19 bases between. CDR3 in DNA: TGTGCCAGCTGCCCACAGGTTGGCTCCTATTCACCCCTCCACTTT. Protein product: CASCPQVGSYSPLHF.

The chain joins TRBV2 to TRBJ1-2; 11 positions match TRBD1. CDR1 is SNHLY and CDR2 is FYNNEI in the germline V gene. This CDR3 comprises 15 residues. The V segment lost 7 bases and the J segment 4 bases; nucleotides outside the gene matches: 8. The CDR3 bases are TGTGCCAGCAACCCCCACGGGACAGGGGGCTATGGCTACACCTTC. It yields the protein CASNPHGTGGYGYTF.

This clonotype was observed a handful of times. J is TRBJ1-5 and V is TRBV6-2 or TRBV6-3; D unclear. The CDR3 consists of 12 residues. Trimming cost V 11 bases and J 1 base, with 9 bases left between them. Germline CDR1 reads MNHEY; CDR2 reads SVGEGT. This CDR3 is CASVGSNQPQHF. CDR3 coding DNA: TGTGCCTCAGTGGGCAGCAATCAGCCCCAGCATTTT.

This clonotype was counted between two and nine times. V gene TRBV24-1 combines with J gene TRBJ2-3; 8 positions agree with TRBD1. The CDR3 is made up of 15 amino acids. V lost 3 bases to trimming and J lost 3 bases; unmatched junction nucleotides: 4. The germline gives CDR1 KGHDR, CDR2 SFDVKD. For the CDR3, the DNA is TGTGCCACCAGTGATACGCAGGGGGCGACAGATACGCAGTATTTT. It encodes CATSDTQGATDTQYF.

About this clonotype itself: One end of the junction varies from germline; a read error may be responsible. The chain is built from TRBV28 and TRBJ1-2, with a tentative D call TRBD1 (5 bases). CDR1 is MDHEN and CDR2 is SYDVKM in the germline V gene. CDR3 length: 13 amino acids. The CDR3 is CASSSGTNYGCTF. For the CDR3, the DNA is TGTGCCAGCAGTTCCGGGACCAACTATGGCTGCACCTTC.

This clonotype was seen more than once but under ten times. CDR3 bases: TGTGCCAGCAGTTCCGTCCCGGGAAGATCATCCTCTGGGGCCAACGTCCTGACTTTC. The encoded protein is CASSSVPGRSSSGANVLTF. The chain combines TRBV27 with TRBJ2-6, with a tentative D call TRBD2 (5 bases). Trimming took 4 bases from V and 0 from J, leaving 19 bases between them. This CDR3 spans 19 amino acids. Germline CDR1 MNHEY, CDR2 SMNVEV (reference sequence).

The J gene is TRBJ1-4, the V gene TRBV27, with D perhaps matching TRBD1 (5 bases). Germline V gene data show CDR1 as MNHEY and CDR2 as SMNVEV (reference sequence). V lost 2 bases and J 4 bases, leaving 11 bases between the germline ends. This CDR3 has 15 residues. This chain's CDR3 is CASSLGPGLNEKLFF. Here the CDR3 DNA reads TGTGCCAGCAGTTTAGGGCCGGGACTTAATGAAAAACTGTTTTTT.

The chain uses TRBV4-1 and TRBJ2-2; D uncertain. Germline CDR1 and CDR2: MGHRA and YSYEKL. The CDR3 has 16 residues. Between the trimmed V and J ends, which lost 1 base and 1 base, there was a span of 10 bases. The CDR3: CASSQGEIVNTGELFF. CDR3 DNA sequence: TGCGCCAGCAGCCAAGGCGAGATAGTGAACACCGGGGAGCTGTTTTTT.

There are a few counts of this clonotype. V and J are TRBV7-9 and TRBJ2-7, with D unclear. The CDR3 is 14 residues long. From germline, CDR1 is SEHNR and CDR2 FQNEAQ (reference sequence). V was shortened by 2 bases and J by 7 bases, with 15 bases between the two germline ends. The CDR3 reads CASSLQSGPGEQYF. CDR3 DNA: TGTGCCAGCAGCTTACAGTCAGGCCCTGGGGAGCAGTACTTC. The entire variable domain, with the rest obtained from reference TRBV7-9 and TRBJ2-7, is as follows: DTGVSQNPRHKITKRGQNVTFRCDPISEHNRLYWYRQTLGQGPEFLTYFQNEAQLEKSRLLSDRFSAERPKGSFSTLEIQRTEQGDSAMYLCASSLQSGPGEQYFGPGTRLTVT.

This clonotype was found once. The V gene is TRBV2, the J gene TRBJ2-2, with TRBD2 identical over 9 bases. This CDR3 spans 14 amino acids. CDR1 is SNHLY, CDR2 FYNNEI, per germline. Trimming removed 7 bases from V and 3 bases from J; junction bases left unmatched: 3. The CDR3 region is CASTLAGYTGELFF. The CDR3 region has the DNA TGTGCCAGCACGCTAGCGGGGTACACCGGGGAGCTGTTTTTT.